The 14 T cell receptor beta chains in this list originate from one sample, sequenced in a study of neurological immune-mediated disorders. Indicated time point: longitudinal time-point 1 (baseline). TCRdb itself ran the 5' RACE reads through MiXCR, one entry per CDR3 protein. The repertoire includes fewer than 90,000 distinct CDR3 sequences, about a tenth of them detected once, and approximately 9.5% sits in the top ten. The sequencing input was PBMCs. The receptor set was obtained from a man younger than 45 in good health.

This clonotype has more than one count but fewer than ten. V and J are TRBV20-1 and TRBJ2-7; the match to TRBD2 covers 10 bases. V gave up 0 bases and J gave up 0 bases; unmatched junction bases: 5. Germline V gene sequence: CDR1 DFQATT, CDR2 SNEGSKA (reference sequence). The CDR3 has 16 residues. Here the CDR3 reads CSARDPAGGPSYEQYF. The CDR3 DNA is TGCAGTGCTAGAGATCCAGCGGGAGGGCCCTCCTACGAGCAGTACTTC.

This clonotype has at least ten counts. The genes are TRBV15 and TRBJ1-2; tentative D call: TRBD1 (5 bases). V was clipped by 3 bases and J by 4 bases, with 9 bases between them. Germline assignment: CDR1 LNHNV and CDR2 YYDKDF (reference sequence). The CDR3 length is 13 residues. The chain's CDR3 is CATSSRQFYGYTF. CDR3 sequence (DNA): TGTGCCACCAGCAGCCGACAGTTCTATGGCTACACCTTC.

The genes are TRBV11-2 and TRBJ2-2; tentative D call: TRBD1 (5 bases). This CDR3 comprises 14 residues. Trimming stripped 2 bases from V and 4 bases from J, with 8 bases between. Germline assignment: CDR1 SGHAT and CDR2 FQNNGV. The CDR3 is CASSLQGGTGELFF. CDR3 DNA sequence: TGTGCCAGCAGCTTACAGGGTGGCACCGGGGAGCTGTTTTTT.

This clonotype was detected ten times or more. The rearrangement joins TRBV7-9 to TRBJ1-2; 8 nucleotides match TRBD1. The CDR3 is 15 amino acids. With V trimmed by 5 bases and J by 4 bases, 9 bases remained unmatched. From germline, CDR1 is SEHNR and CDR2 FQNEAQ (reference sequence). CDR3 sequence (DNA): TGTGCCAGCAGCATCGGACAGGGTGACCTCTATGGCTACACCTTC. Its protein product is CASSIGQGDLYGYTF.

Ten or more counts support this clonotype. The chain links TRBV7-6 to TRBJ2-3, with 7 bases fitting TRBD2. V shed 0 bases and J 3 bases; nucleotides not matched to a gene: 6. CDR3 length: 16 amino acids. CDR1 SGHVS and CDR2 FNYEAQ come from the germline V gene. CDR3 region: CASSLAARESTDTQYF. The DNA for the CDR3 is TGTGCCAGCAGCTTAGCGGCGCGGGAGTCGACAGATACGCAGTATTTT.

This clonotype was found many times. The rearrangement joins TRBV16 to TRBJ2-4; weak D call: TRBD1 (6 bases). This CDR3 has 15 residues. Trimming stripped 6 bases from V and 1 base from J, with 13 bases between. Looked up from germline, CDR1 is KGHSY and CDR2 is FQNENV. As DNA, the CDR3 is TGTGCCAGCAGTCCCAACAGGGCCGCCAAAAACATTCAGTACTTC. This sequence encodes CASSPNRAAKNIQYF.

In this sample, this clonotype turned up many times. The CDR3: CASSESRETSSYNEQFF. The CDR3 DNA is TGTGCCAGCAGTGAATCAAGGGAGACAAGCTCCTACAATGAGCAGTTCTTC. This sequence joins TRBV25-1 and TRBJ2-1, with D possibly matching TRBD2 (5 bases). The CDR3 totals 17 residues. Between the trimmed V and J ends, which lost 1 base and 0 bases, there was a span of 13 bases. CDR1 and CDR2 from the germline V gene are MGHDK and SYGVNS. The variable domain in full, with the rest retrieved from reference TRBV25-1 and TRBJ2-1, is EADIYQTPRYLVIGTGKKITLECSQTMGHDKMYWYQQDPGMELHLIHYSYGVNSTEKGDLSSESTVSRIRTEHFPLTLESARPSHTSQYLCASSESRETSSYNEQFFGPGTRLTVL.

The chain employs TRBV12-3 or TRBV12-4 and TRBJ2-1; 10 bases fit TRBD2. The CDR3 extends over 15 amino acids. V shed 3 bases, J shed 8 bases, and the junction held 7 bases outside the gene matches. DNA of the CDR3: TGTGCCAGCAGTTTTTCTATAGCGGGAGGAGATGAGCAGTTCTTC. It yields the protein CASSFSIAGGDEQFF.

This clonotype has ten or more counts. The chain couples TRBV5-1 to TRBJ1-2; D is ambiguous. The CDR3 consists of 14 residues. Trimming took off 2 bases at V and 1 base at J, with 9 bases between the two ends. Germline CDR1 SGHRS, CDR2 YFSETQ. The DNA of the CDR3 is TGCGCCAGCAGCTTAGCGGACGGTAACTATGGCTACACCTTC. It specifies CASSLADGNYGYTF.

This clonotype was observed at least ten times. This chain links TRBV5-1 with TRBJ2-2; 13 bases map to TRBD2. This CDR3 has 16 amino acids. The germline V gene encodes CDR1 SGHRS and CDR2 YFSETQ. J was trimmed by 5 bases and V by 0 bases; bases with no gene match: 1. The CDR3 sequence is CASSLGLAGGTGELFF. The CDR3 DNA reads TGCGCCAGCAGCTTGGGACTAGCGGGAGGTACCGGGGAGCTGTTTTTT.

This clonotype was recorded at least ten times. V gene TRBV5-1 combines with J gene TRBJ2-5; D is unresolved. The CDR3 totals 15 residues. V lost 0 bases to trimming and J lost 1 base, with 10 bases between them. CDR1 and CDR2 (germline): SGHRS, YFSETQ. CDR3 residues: CASSLVDRIQETQYF. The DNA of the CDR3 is TGCGCCAGCAGCTTGGTGGATAGGATCCAAGAGACCCAGTACTTC.

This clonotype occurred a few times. CDR3 protein: CASSTRVGLETQYF. CDR3 in DNA: TGTGCCAGCAGCACGAGGGTTGGATTGGAGACCCAGTACTTC. The chain combines TRBV11-2 with TRBJ2-5; maybe TRBD2 (5 bases). The ends were cut back, 5 bases at V and 5 bases at J, with 15 bases in the middle. The CDR3 runs to 14 residues. Germline CDR1 reads SGHAT; CDR2 reads FQNNGV. Variable domain in full (rest from reference TRBV11-2 and TRBJ2-5): EAGVAQSPRYKIIEKRQSVAFWCNPISGHATLYWYQQILGQGPKLLIQFQNNGVVDDSQLPKDRFSAERLKGVDSTLKIQPAKLEDSAVYLCASSTRVGLETQYFGPGTRLLVL.

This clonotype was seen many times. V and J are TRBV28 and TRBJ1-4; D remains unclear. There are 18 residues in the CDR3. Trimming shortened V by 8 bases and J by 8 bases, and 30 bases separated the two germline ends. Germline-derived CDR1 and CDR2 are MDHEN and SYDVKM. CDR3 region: CASSGIQSVASAGEKLFF. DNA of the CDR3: TGTGCCAGCTCTGGTATACAATCGGTGGCGTCCGCCGGGGAAAAACTGTTTTTT.

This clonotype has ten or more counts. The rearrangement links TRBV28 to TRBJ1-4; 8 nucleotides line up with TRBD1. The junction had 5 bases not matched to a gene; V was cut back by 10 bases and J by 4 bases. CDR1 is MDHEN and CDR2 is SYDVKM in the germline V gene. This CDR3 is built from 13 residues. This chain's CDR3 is CATRTGFNEKLFF. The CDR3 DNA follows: TGTGCCACCCGGACAGGGTTTAATGAAAAACTGTTTTTT.